The 18 T cell receptor beta chains given below trace back to one sample, sequenced in a study of shared clonotypes between healthy human individuals. Method: immunoSEQ multiplex PCR; TCRdb's copy keeps in-frame clones and lacks some. The data contain hundreds of thousands of clones, around 72% of them singletons. Input material: memory CD4+ T cells sorted from blood. Specified subset: CD45RA-negative fraction. The source of these receptors is a woman under 40 in good health.

The chain carries TRBV4-2 and TRBJ2-5; no clear D. This CDR3 has 15 amino acids. Looked up from germline, CDR1 is LGHNA and CDR2 is YNFKEQ. Trimming removed 0 bases at V and 9 bases at J, with 17 bases between. The CDR3 region has the DNA TGTGCCAGCAGCCAAGATCCCTCCGATTTTGGAGCCCAGTACTTC. This codes for CASSQDPSDFGAQYF.

Concerning this clone itself: Other DNA sequences in this specimen translate into the identical CDR3. The chain uses TRBV7-8 and TRBJ2-7, with 7 nucleotides matching TRBD2. Trimming at V came to 6 bases and at J to 0 bases, leaving 2 bases not matched to a gene. The CDR3 runs to 13 residues. Germline CDR1 reads SGHVS; CDR2 reads FQNEAQ. The DNA for the CDR3 is TGTGCCAGCAGTCGGACTAGCTCCTACGAGCAGTACTTC. As protein: CASSRTSSYEQYF.

This chain uses TRBV19 with TRBJ1-5, with TRBD1 matching over 9 bases. Per germline, CDR1 LNHDA and CDR2 SQIVND (reference sequence). Germline trimming cut 5 bases from V and 6 bases from J; bases unmatched to any gene: 8. CDR3 length: 15 residues. Written as DNA, the CDR3 is TGTGCCAGTAGTGAACCCGGGACAGGGATTCAGCCCCAGCATTTT. Translating it yields CASSEPGTGIQPQHF.

The table lists this clone with a few counts. The chain combines TRBV29-1 with TRBJ1-2; D remains unclear. Per germline, CDR1 SQVTM and CDR2 ANQGSEA. CDR3 length: 12 amino acids. Trimming left V 4 bases short and J 6 bases short, with 12 bases between. The DNA of the CDR3 is TGCAGCGTTGTTAAGGGCGCGGATGGCTACACCTTC. Amino acid sequence: CSVVKGADGYTF.

This clone was found a few times. The chain is built from TRBV4-1 and TRBJ1-5, with a tentative D call TRBD1 (5 bases). CDR3 length equals 16 residues. V was shortened by 0 bases and J by 6 bases, with 15 bases between the two germline ends. CDR1 and CDR2 (germline): MGHRA, YSYEKL. DNA of the CDR3: TGCGCCAGCAGCCAAGATCCAGGGCAGGGTATTCAGCCCCAGCATTTT. Protein sequence: CASSQDPGQGIQPQHF.

The V gene is TRBV7-2, the J gene TRBJ2-3; no firm D call. The CDR3 has 11 amino acids. V lost 5 bases and J lost 10, with 10 bases in between. Germline V gene sequence: CDR1 SGHTA, CDR2 FQGNSA. CDR3 residues: CASSPRTSQYF. The CDR3 bases are TGTGCCAGCAGCCCTAGAACTTCGCAGTATTTT. The full variable domain, completed using reference TRBV7-2 and TRBJ2-3, is GAGVSQSPSNKVTEKGKDVELRCDPISGHTALYWYRQSLGQGLEFLIYFQGNSAPDKSGLPSDRFSAERTGGSVSTLTIQRTQQEDSAVYLCASSPRTSQYFGPGTRLTVL.

This clone was recorded once. The chain couples TRBV29-1 to TRBJ1-1; weak D call: TRBD1 (6 bases). Trimming removed 7 bases at V and 3 bases at J, with 15 bases between. The CDR3 is 13 residues long. The germline gives CDR1 SQVTM, CDR2 ANQGSEA. CDR3 coding DNA: TGCAGCGCCGAGTCCCAGGGGCACACTGAAGCTTTCTTT. Protein sequence: CSAESQGHTEAFF.

This clone was counted between two and nine times. The V call is TRBV7-2, the J call TRBJ2-1, with 8 nucleotides matching TRBD1. The junction had 7 bases not matched to a gene; V was cut back by 7 bases and J by 5 bases. CDR1 and CDR2 (germline): SGHTA, FQGNSA. CDR3 length: 14 residues. As DNA, the CDR3 is TGTGCCAGCAATATCCGGGACAGGCACAATGAGCAGTTCTTC. It translates to CASNIRDRHNEQFF.

Comment on this clone: A much larger clone differs by one base, so this may be a read error. Distinct nucleotide sequences in the sample also encode this CDR3. The chain links TRBV19 to TRBJ1-5, with D unclear. The germline V gene encodes CDR1 LNHDA and CDR2 SQIVND (reference sequence). The CDR3 loop spans 15 amino acids. Trimming cost V 3 bases and J 2 bases, with 11 bases left between them. CDR3 sequence (DNA): TGTGCCAGTAGTATTGTAGCCAAGGGCAATCAGCCCCAGCATTTT. It yields the protein CASSIVAKGNQPQHF.

The chain carries TRBV15 and TRBJ2-7; 9 nucleotides match TRBD1. This CDR3 is built from 14 residues. Germline values: CDR1 LNHNV, CDR2 YYDKDF (reference sequence). V was pared by 5 bases and J by 8 bases, with 10 bases of the junction left unmatched. The CDR3 DNA reads as TGTGCCACCAGCCCCGGGACAGGGAGCGGACAGCAGTACTTC. This encodes CATSPGTGSGQQYF. Combining the CDR3 with reference TRBV15 and TRBJ2-7 gives the whole variable domain DAMVIQNPRYQVTQFGKPVTLSCSQTLNHNVMYWYQQKSSQAPKLLFHYYDKDFNNEADTPDNFQSRRPNTSFCFLDIRSPGLGDTAMYLCATSPGTGSGQQYFGPGTRLTVT.

The table lists this clone with a count of one. The chain combines TRBV27 with TRBJ2-1, with TRBD1 as a possible D gene (6 bases). This CDR3 region has 13 residues. Germline V lookup: CDR1 MNHEY, CDR2 SMNVEV (reference sequence). Trimming took off 5 bases at V and 9 bases at J, with 14 bases between the two ends. The CDR3 here is CASSPQKGGEQFF. DNA for the CDR3: TGTGCCAGCAGTCCCCAGAAAGGGGGTGAGCAGTTCTTC.

V gene TRBV28 combines with J gene TRBJ1-2; TRBD1 is a possible D gene (6 bases). Germline values: CDR1 MDHEN, CDR2 SYDVKM. The CDR3 is made up of 14 amino acids. V lost 3 bases and J 8 bases, leaving 16 bases between the germline ends. Here the CDR3 DNA reads TGTGCCAGCAGTTTGAATTCAGGGGTGGACGGCTACACCTTC. Protein sequence: CASSLNSGVDGYTF.

The table lists this clone with many counts. The rearrangement links TRBV7-9 to TRBJ1-5, with 7 bases that match TRBD1. Trimming removed 4 bases from V and 2 bases from J; junction bases left unmatched: 5. Germline V CDR1 and CDR2: SEHNR, FQNEAQ (reference sequence). CDR3 size: 15 residues. The chain's CDR3 is CASSSTGSGNQPQHF. For the CDR3, the DNA is TGTGCCAGCAGCTCGACAGGGTCAGGCAATCAGCCCCAGCATTTT.

The gene calls are TRBV10-3 and TRBJ1-1; D ambiguous. This CDR3 is built from 13 residues. Germline loops: CDR1 ENHRY, CDR2 SYGVKD. Trimming shortened V by 5 bases and J by 0 bases, and 7 bases separated the two germline ends. In nucleotides, the CDR3 is TGTGCCATCAGTCAGGTTATGAACACTGAAGCTTTCTTT. It codes for CAISQVMNTEAFF.

V usage is TRBV10-3 and J usage is TRBJ2-3; TRBD1 matches 10 bases. V was clipped by 3 bases and J by 4 bases; unmatched bases: 10. The germline V gene has CDR1 ENHRY and CDR2 SYGVKD. This CDR3 has 17 amino acids. In nucleotides, the CDR3 is TGTGCCATCAGTGACTCCTTACCGGGACAGGGGTCAGATACGCAGTATTTT. The encoded protein is CAISDSLPGQGSDTQYF.

The sample holds one count of this clone. V and J are TRBV5-1 and TRBJ1-4; tentative D call: TRBD1 (5 bases). V was trimmed by 1 base and J by 8 bases, leaving 15 bases between them. The CDR3 spans 15 residues. CDR1 is SGHRS and CDR2 is YFSETQ in the germline V gene. Written as DNA, the CDR3 is TGCGCCAGCAGCTTGAATGCAGGGAAGACCGAAAAACTGTTTTTT. It specifies CASSLNAGKTEKLFF.

Comments on this clone: One base away lies a much larger clone, so this may be a sequencing read error. Other DNA sequences within the sample encode an identical CDR3. The chain is built from TRBV2 and TRBJ2-6; D remains unclear. The ends were cut back, 6 bases at V and 1 base at J, with 7 bases in the middle. The CDR3 runs 14 residues. Germline loops: CDR1 SNHLY, CDR2 FYNNEI. This CDR3 reads CASSARSGANVLTF. CDR3 bases: TGTGCCAGCAGCGCAAGGTCTGGGGCCAACGTCCTGACTTTC.

The chain employs TRBV11-2 and TRBJ2-5; 8 bases line up with TRBD1. The CDR3 loop spans 15 amino acids. Unmatched junction bases numbered 7, after V lost 5 bases and J lost 2 bases. The germline CDR1 and CDR2 sequences are SGHAT and FQNNGV. In DNA, the CDR3 is TGTGCCAGCAGCACGGGGACAGGACATCAAGAGACCCAGTACTTC. Protein product: CASSTGTGHQETQYF.